The next 22 T cell receptor beta chains were all read from a single sample in a study of T cells in Graves' hyperthyroidism and ophthalmopathy. TCR beta CDR3 sequences were amplified from RNA transcripts. The HTBI primer set served for first-round RT-PCR of the TCR CDR3. TCRdb re-derived calls from the multiplex PCR reads in MiXCR, one entry per CDR3 protein. The table has roughly 93,000 distinct CDR3 sequences, over 50% seen once; the top ten hold roughly 26%. Sequences were obtained from blood. These receptors originate from a woman in her forties with Graves' hyperthyroidism.

Only a few counts were recorded for this clonotype. The V and J genes are TRBV7-8 and TRBJ1-6; TRBD1 might be the D (6 bases). CDR3 length equals 17 residues. Germline CDR1 and CDR2: SGHVS and FQNEAQ. Between the trimmed V and J ends, which lost 1 base and 2 bases, there was a span of 12 bases. CDR3 region: CASSLGGGDAYNSPLHF. In nucleotides, the CDR3 is TGTGCCAGCAGCTTAGGAGGGGGGGACGCCTATAATTCACCCCTCCACTTT.

The V call is TRBV14, the J call TRBJ2-6; tentative D call: TRBD1 (6 bases). V lost 0 bases and J 0 bases, leaving 12 bases between the germline ends. There are 18 residues in the CDR3. Germline values: CDR1 SGHDN, CDR2 FVKESK. The CDR3 DNA sequence: TGTGCCAGCAGCCAAGACGGAGACAGGTACTCTGGGGCCAACGTCCTGACTTTC. Amino acids: CASSQDGDRYSGANVLTF.

At least ten counts were recorded for this clonotype. This chain joins TRBV7-8 and TRBJ1-1, with D maybe TRBD1 (5 bases). The CDR3 totals 17 residues. The V gene's germline CDR1 is SGHVS and CDR2 FQNEAQ. V was cut by 2 bases and J by 5 bases, with 21 bases left in between. The CDR3 sequence is CASSLRGVWGRETEAFF. The CDR3 DNA is TGTGCCAGCAGCTTACGTGGGGTTTGGGGCCGCGAGACTGAAGCTTTCTTT.

Concerning this clonotype: One junction end does not reproduce the germline sequence, and a read error may be involved. The chain links TRBV10-3 to TRBJ2-7; TRBD1 matches at 9 bases. The length of the CDR3 is 14 residues. Germline CDR1 is ENHRY and CDR2 is SYGVKD. CDR3 protein: CGISGTGSSYEQYF. The CDR3 DNA is TGTGGCATCAGTGGGACAGGGAGCTCCTACGAGCAGTACTTC.

This clonotype was seen more than once but under ten times. This chain links TRBV7-9 with TRBJ1-5; D is unresolved. The V end lost 6 bases, the J end lost 2 bases, and 23 bases lay between the germline ends. Per the germline V gene, CDR1 is SEHNR and CDR2 is FQNEAQ (reference sequence). The CDR3 is 18 amino acids. Here the CDR3 reads CASSLRASVLIGNQPQHF. The CDR3 DNA sequence: TGTGCCAGCAGTTTACGGGCATCGGTCTTGATCGGCAATCAGCCCCAGCATTTT. Full variable domain (missing parts from reference TRBV7-9 and TRBJ1-5): DTGVSQNPRHKITKRGQNVTFRCDPISEHNRLYWYRQTLGQGPEFLTYFQNEAQLEKSRLLSDRFSAERPKGSFSTLEIQRTEQGDSAMYLCASSLRASVLIGNQPQHFGDGTRLSIL.

This clonotype was picked up many times. The rearrangement links TRBV6-5 to TRBJ2-7, with D possibly matching TRBD2 (5 bases). V lost 5 bases, J lost 3 bases, and 11 bases lay in between. CDR1 is MNHEY and CDR2 is SVGAGI in the germline V gene. This CDR3 region has 13 residues. DNA of the CDR3: TGTGCCAGCAGTACGCGAGGGAACTACGAGCAGTACTTC. Amino acid sequence: CASSTRGNYEQYF.

Worth noting for this clonotype: This may be a read error: a much more frequent sequence differs by one nucleotide. The chain is built from TRBV20-1 and TRBJ1-1; the D is unclear. The CDR3 runs to 15 residues. V dropped 1 base and J dropped 4 bases, with 16 bases sitting between them. CDR1 DFQATT and CDR2 SNEGSKA come from the germline V gene (reference sequence). CDR3 amino acids: CSARATRGPGTEAFF. DNA of the CDR3: TGCAGTGCTAGAGCTACGCGGGGTCCCGGCACTGAAGCTTTCTTT.

A word on this clonotype: A junction end diverges from the germline sequence, so it may reflect a read error. The CDR3 spells CASSLVPSFRAQCF. The CDR3 DNA is TGTGCCAGCAGCTTAGTCCCGTCTTTCCGGGCCCAGTGCTTC. The gene calls are TRBV7-6 and TRBJ2-5; unclear D gene. Germline loops: CDR1 SGHVS, CDR2 FNYEAQ. The CDR3 is made up of 14 amino acids.

V gene TRBV25-1 combines with J gene TRBJ1-3; perhaps TRBD1 as D (5 bases). V lost 8 bases, J lost 0 bases, and 17 bases lay in between. The CDR3 covers 16 residues. Germline CDR1 reads MGHDK; CDR2 reads SYGVNS. In DNA, the CDR3 is TGTGCCAGCCTACCCTCCGGGGCCAGCTCTGGAAACACCATATATTTT. Protein: CASLPSGASSGNTIYF.

This clonotype was recorded many times. This chain connects TRBV7-9 to TRBJ1-2; 9 bases align to TRBD1. Germline trimming cut 5 bases from V and 6 bases from J; bases unmatched to any gene: 16. CDR1 and CDR2 from the germline V gene are SEHNR and FQNEAQ (reference sequence). The CDR3 spans 17 residues. CDR3 in amino acids: CASSPQQAGTGSHGYTF. CDR3 DNA: TGTGCCAGCAGCCCACAACAGGCCGGGACAGGGAGCCATGGCTACACCTTC.

This chain connects TRBV29-1 to TRBJ1-2, with D unclear. CDR1 is SQVTM, CDR2 ANQGSEA, per germline. This CDR3 has 9 residues. The V and J ends lost 6 bases and 7 bases respectively, with 6 bases between them. The CDR3 nucleotides read TGCAGCGTCGAGCGTGGCTACACCTTC. Its translation: CSVERGYTF.

Notes on this clonotype: A much more abundant neighbour one base away suggests this may be a read error. The chain uses TRBV7-9 and TRBJ2-7; no clear D. Germline values: CDR1 SEHNR, CDR2 FQNEAQ (reference sequence). The CDR3 sequence is 14 residues long. The CDR3 DNA reads TGTGCCAACAGCTTATTTAAGGGTGGATACGAGCAGTACTTC. As protein: CANSLFKGGYEQYF.

The chain links TRBV7-2 to TRBJ1-4, with a tentative D call TRBD1 (5 bases). This CDR3 comprises 15 residues. Germline V CDR1 and CDR2: SGHTA, FQGNSA. Trimming shortened V by 5 bases and J by 7 bases, and 17 bases separated the two germline ends. CDR3 loop: CASSGGEHSSEKLFF. The CDR3, as DNA: TGTGCCAGCAGCGGAGGGGAACACTCTAGTGAAAAACTGTTTTTT.

This clonotype was seen ten or more times. The rearrangement uses TRBV20-1 and TRBJ2-5, with 9 bases fitting TRBD1. Germline V lookup: CDR1 DFQATT, CDR2 SNEGSKA (reference sequence). The CDR3 contains 15 residues. V shed 3 bases, J shed 1 base, and the junction held 6 bases outside the gene matches. The CDR3 protein is CSASAGTGIQETQYF. CDR3 bases: TGCAGTGCTAGCGCCGGGACAGGGATCCAAGAGACCCAGTACTTC.

The chain uses TRBV10-3 and TRBJ1-2; D uncertain. The CDR3 runs 13 residues. Germline V CDR1 and CDR2: ENHRY, SYGVKD. V was cut by 5 bases and J by 5 bases, with 12 bases left in between. The CDR3 nucleotides are TGTGCCATCAGTCTGGGTACGAGATATGGCTACACCTTC. The encoded protein is CAISLGTRYGYTF.

Comments on this clonotype: This may stem from a read error, because a much larger clone lies one nucleotide away. V usage is TRBV9 and J usage is TRBJ2-7, with D possibly matching TRBD1 (5 bases). CDR3 length: 15 residues. CDR1 and CDR2 (germline): SGDLS, YYNGEE. In DNA, the CDR3 is TGTGCCAGCGGCGTGGGCGAGTGGGGCGGCTACAAGCAGTACTTC. Protein sequence: CASGVGEWGGYKQYF.

As to this clonotype: A much larger clone lies one base from this, so it may be a read error. The chain employs TRBV20-1 and TRBJ1-4; D gene ambiguous. The germline CDR1 and CDR2 sequences are DFQATT and SNEGSKA (reference sequence). This CDR3 contains 13 residues. The CDR3 spells CSALIDWNEKPFF. In nucleotides, the CDR3 is TGCAGTGCCCTAATTGATTGGAATGAAAAACCGTTTTTT.

The gene calls are TRBV5-6 and TRBJ2-5, with D tentatively TRBD1 (7 bases). CDR1 is SGHDT, CDR2 YYEEEE, per germline. The CDR3 sequence is 13 residues long. V was trimmed by 2 bases and J by 11 bases, leaving 16 bases between them. CDR3 region: CASSFQGGGVQYF. The CDR3, as DNA: TGTGCCAGCAGCTTTCAGGGGGGAGGAGTACAGTACTTC.

CDR3 DNA sequence: TGTGCCAGCAGTGAAGCGTTGGGGGGCCGGAGCTCCTACGAGCAGTACTTC. Translation gives CASSEALGGRSSYEQYF. The rearrangement joins TRBV2 to TRBJ2-7; perhaps D is TRBD1 or TRBD2 (6 bases each). CDR1 is SNHLY, CDR2 FYNNEI, per germline. Between the trimmed V and J ends, which lost 0 bases and 0 bases, there was a span of 15 bases. This CDR3 comprises 17 residues. Full variable domain (outside the CDR3, taken from reference TRBV2 and TRBJ2-7): EPEVTQTPSHQVTQMGQEVILRCVPISNHLYFYWYRQILGQKVEFLVSFYNNEISEKSEIFDDQFSVERPDGSNFTLKIRSTKLEDSAMYFCASSEALGGRSSYEQYFGPGTRLTVT.

The V and J genes are TRBV10-3 and TRBJ2-3; TRBD2 matches 7 bases. Trimming at V came to 2 bases and at J to 1 base, leaving 9 bases not matched to a gene. This CDR3 has 17 amino acids. Per germline, CDR1 ENHRY and CDR2 SYGVKD. The CDR3 nucleotides read TGTGCCATCAGTGAGGGGGGGGAGGGCCGTGGCACAGATACGCAGTATTTT. It specifies CAISEGGEGRGTDTQYF.

This chain joins TRBV7-2 and TRBJ2-6; D is unclear. V lost 9 bases and J 0 bases, leaving 9 bases between the germline ends. Germline V gene data show CDR1 as SGHTA and CDR2 as FQGNSA. CDR3 length: 14 residues. DNA of the CDR3: TGTGCCAGTAGCCCGGTCTCTGGGGCCAACGTCCTGACTTTC. Its translation is CASSPVSGANVLTF.

The V gene is TRBV25-1, the J gene TRBJ1-1, with D possibly TRBD1 on 6 matching bases. The CDR3 sequence is 12 residues long. Germline values: CDR1 MGHDK, CDR2 SYGVNS. V dropped 7 bases and J dropped 4 bases, with 10 bases sitting between them. CDR3 residues: CASKGEVTEAFF. CDR3 nucleotides: TGTGCCAGCAAGGGGGAGGTCACTGAAGCTTTCTTT.